The source of this T cell receptor beta chain is a study of T cell responses to AZD1222 COVID-19 vaccine. Trimming cost V 0 bases and J 0 bases, with 12 bases left between them. The CDR3 spans 16 residues. Germline CDR1 is SGHRS and CDR2 is YFSETQ. Study-wide results and caveats: Clonal diversity may have been underestimated, and the donors were mostly white British, with more females than males. After two AZD1222 doses, spike-specific TCR breadth and depth rose versus day 0.

The method was immunoSEQ multiplex PCR; TCRdb's version includes in-frame clones alone and lacks a portion of them. This table has tens of thousands of clones, around 90% appearing once. For this clone: The antigen remains undetermined.

The sequence was collected from an adult who received the AZD1222 COVID-19 vaccine. This sample comprised peripheral blood, obtained 28 days after the second AZD1222 dose. The chain combines TRBV5-1 with TRBJ1-1; D may be TRBD1 (6 bases). The DNA of the CDR3 is TGCGCCAGCAGCTTGGTCGCGGACAGCCTGAACACTGAAGCTTTCTTT. Translating it yields CASSLVADSLNTEAFF.